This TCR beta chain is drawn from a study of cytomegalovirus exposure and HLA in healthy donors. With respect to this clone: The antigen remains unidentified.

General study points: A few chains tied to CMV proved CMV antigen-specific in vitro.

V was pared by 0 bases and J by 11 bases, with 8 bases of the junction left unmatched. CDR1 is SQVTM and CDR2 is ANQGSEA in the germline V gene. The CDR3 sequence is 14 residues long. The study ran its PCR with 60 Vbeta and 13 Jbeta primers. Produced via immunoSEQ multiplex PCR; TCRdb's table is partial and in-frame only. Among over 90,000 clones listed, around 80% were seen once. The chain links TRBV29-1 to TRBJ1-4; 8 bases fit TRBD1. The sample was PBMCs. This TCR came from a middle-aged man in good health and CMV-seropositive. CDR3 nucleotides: TGCAGCGTTGAAGATAAGGAGACAGGGGTGAAACTGTTTTTT. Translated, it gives CSVEDKETGVKLFF.